This T cell receptor beta chain was sequenced during a study of T cell repertoires in cytomegalovirus infection. TCRdb re-called the reads through MiXCR, storing one row per CDR3 protein. The table has around 430,000 distinct CDR3 sequences, roughly 43% seen once. Worth noting for this clonotype: No antigen is known for it.

The specimen was cultured PBMCs, collected from culture after CMV antigen stimulation. This TCR derives from a human donor in good health (CMV status not recorded). Some clones in this sample may be carry-over from other donors' samples.

CDR3 residues: CASSWGTAGTQYF. CDR3 bases: TGTGCCAGCAGTTGGGGCACGGCAGGTACCCAGTACTTC. This rearrangement joins TRBV12-3 or TRBV12-4 to TRBJ2-5; a possible D gene is TRBD1 (5 bases). Trimming removed 4 bases from V and 8 bases from J, with 14 bases in between. The CDR3 extends over 13 amino acids.